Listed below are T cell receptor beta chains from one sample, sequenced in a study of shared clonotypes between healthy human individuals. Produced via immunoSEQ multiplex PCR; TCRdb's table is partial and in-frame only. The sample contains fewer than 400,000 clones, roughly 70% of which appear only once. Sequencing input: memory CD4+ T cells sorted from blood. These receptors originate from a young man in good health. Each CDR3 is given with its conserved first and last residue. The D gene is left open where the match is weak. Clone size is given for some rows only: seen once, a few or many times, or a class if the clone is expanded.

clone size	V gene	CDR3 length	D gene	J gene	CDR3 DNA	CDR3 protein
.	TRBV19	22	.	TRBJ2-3	TGTGCCAGTAGTTCCGTGATCTCCTCGAAGACGGCGACCAAGGGTACGGTGGATACGCAGTATTTT	CASSSVISSKTATKGTVDTQYF
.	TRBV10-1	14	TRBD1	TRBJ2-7	TGCGCCAGCAGCACCGGGACAGGACCCTACGAGCAGTACTTC	CASSTGTGPYEQYF
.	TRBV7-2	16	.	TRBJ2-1	TGTGCCAGCAGCTTAAAGAGGGGATTATCCTACAATGAGCAGTTCTTC	CASSLKRGLSYNEQFF
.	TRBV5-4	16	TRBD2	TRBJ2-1	TGTGCCAGCAGCTTGGGACTAGCGGGAGTATACAATGAGCAGTTCTTC	CASSLGLAGVYNEQFF
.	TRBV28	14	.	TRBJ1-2	TGTGCCAGCAGTTTACATCGCAGGGGTTCTGGCTACACCTTC	CASSLHRRGSGYTF
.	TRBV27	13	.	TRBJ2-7	TGTGCCAGCAGTGCAAAGAGGGTTGGACGGGCTCTTTTC	CASSAKRVGRALF
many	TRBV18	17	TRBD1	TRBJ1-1	TGTGCCAGCTCACCAGGTCTGGTAGGGCAGGGGGCCACTGAAGCTTTCTTT	CASSPGLVGQGATEAFF
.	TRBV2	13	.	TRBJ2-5	TGTGCCACCCGGCGGGCAGAACAAGAGACCCAGTACTTC	CATRRAEQETQYF
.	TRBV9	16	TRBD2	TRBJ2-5	TGTGCCAGCAGCGCTCTAGCGGGAGGGCCGCGGGAGACCCAGTACTTC	CASSALAGGPRETQYF
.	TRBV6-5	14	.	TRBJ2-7	TGTGCCAGCAGCTCGGGACTCCTCTCCTACGAGCAGTACTTC	CASSSGLLSYEQYF
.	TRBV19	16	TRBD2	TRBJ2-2	TGTGCGAGTGGCCGAGCGGGAGGGCTAGTCACCGGGGAGCTGTTTTTT	CASGRAGGLVTGELFF
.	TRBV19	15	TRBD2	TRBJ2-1	TGTGCCAGTAGTATAAGGCCCGGGACTAGCGATGAGCAGTTCTTC	CASSIRPGTSDEQFF
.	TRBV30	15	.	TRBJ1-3	TGTGCCTGGAGTGTATCCCATGGGGTCGAAAACACCATATATTTT	CAWSVSHGVENTIYF